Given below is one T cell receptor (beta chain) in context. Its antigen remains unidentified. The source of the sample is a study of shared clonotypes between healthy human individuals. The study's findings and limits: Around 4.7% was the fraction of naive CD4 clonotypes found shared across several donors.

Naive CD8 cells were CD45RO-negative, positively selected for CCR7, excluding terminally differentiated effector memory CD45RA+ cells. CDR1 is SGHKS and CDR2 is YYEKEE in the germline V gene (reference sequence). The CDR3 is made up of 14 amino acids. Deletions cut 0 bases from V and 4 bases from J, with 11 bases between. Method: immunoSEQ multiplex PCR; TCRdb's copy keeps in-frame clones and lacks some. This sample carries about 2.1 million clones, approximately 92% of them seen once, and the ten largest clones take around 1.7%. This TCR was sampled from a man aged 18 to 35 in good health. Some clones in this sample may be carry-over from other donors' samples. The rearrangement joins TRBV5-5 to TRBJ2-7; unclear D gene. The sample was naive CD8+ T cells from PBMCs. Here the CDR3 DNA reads TGTGCCAGCAGCTTGGGGACGGCCCGTTACGAGCAGTACTTC. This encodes CASSLGTARYEQYF.